Listed here are 12 T cell receptor beta chains from one sample, sequenced in a study of cytomegalovirus exposure and HLA in healthy donors. Primers: 60 Vbeta forward and 13 Jbeta reverse. The protocol was immunoSEQ multiplex PCR, while the TCRdb copy is restricted to in-frame clones and leaves out a portion. Among about 110,000 clones listed, about 80% were seen once. The sequenced material came from PBMCs. Receptor source: a woman in her forties or fifties in good health and CMV-seropositive.

The J gene is TRBJ2-5, the V gene TRBV2; TRBD1 might be the D (5 bases). Germline V gene data show CDR1 as SNHLY and CDR2 as FYNNEI. With 6 bases removed from V and 0 bases from J, the gap between germline ends came to 5 bases. The CDR3 spans 12 residues. CDR3 loop: CASRGDQETQYF. CDR3 DNA sequence: TGTGCCAGCAGAGGGGACCAAGAGACCCAGTACTTC. Combining the CDR3 with reference TRBV2 and TRBJ2-5 gives the whole variable domain EPEVTQTPSHQVTQMGQEVILRCVPISNHLYFYWYRQILGQKVEFLVSFYNNEISEKSEIFDDQFSVERPDGSNFTLKIRSTKLEDSAMYFCASRGDQETQYFGPGTRLLVL.

The chain is built from TRBV18 and TRBJ2-5; TRBD2 matches at 10 bases. J was trimmed by 4 bases and V by 5 bases; bases with no gene match: 16. The germline gives CDR1 KGHSH, CDR2 LQKENI. This CDR3 comprises 18 residues. The CDR3 sequence: CASSTFTGTSAEGETQYF. The CDR3 DNA reads TGTGCCAGCTCAACGTTTACCGGGACTAGCGCCGAGGGAGAGACCCAGTACTTC.

The chain employs TRBV2 and TRBJ1-1, with TRBD1 identical over 7 bases. The CDR3 is 15 amino acids. The J segment lost 7 bases and the V segment lost 8 bases, leaving 16 bases of the junction unmatched. In germline, CDR1 is SNHLY, CDR2 FYNNEI. This CDR3 is CASLRTGIEGGEAFF. In nucleotides, the CDR3 is TGTGCCAGCCTAAGGACAGGTATCGAAGGGGGTGAAGCTTTCTTT.

This clone has a handful of counts. The genes are TRBV5-1 and TRBJ2-3, with 7 bases identical to TRBD2. Germline loops: CDR1 SGHRS, CDR2 YFSETQ. Trimming cost V 0 bases and J 1 base; bases outside gene matches: 5. The CDR3 length is 16 residues. The CDR3 protein is CASSLDPSGGTDTQYF. CDR3 nucleotide sequence: TGCGCCAGCAGCTTGGATCCCAGCGGGGGCACAGATACGCAGTATTTT.

Only a few counts were recorded for this clone. This chain connects TRBV6-5 to TRBJ2-7; 7 bases agree with TRBD2. The CDR3 loop spans 14 amino acids. CDR1 and CDR2 from the germline V gene are MNHEY and SVGAGI. After removal of 8 bases from V and 3 bases from J, the junction contained 10 bases not matched to a gene. CDR3 amino acids: CASLPWGEGYEQYF. CDR3 bases: TGTGCCAGCCTCCCATGGGGGGAGGGCTACGAGCAGTACTTC.

In its sample, this clone was seen once. The V and J genes are TRBV5-4 and TRBJ2-1; 7 bases agree with TRBD1. The junction had 3 bases not matched to a gene; V was cut back by 2 bases and J by 1 base. The CDR3 is 15 residues long. CDR1 and CDR2 (germline): SGHNT, YYREEE (reference sequence). CDR3 sequence: CASSLPGGSYNEQFF. For the CDR3, the DNA is TGTGCCAGCAGCTTACCAGGGGGATCCTACAATGAGCAGTTCTTC.

The chain is built from TRBV9 and TRBJ2-1, with D perhaps TRBD2 (6 bases). Germline CDR1 is SGDLS and CDR2 is YYNGEE. CDR3 length: 14 amino acids. Between the trimmed V and J ends, which lost 5 bases and 7 bases, there was a span of 16 bases. CDR3 DNA sequence: TGTGCCAGCAGTTTTGACGGGAGAGGAAATGAGCAGTTCTTC. Amino acids: CASSFDGRGNEQFF.

This chain connects TRBV10-2 to TRBJ2-5; 8 bases align to TRBD2. V dropped 0 bases and J dropped 4; count of bases not matched to a gene: 13. The germline V gene has CDR1 WSHSY and CDR2 SAAADI. The CDR3 runs 18 residues. CDR3 DNA sequence: TGCGCCAGCAGTGAGTCGAAGTTCGCGGGAGGTTTAGGAGAGACCCAGTACTTC. Translated, it gives CASSESKFAGGLGETQYF.

Remarks on this clone: One end of the junction is discordant with germline, which a read error may explain. The chain uses TRBV5-4 and TRBJ2-7, with 13 positions matching TRBD2. Per germline, CDR1 SGHNT and CDR2 YYREEE (reference sequence). The CDR3 loop spans 13 amino acids. CDR3 residues: CASSPEGLAGPIF. The CDR3 nucleotides read TGTGCCAGCAGCCCGGAGGGACTAGCGGGACCCATATTC.

The chain carries TRBV7-9 and TRBJ1-2; 11 positions agree with TRBD1. The CDR3 spans 14 residues. CDR1 and CDR2 from the germline V gene are SEHNR and FQNEAQ (reference sequence). V lost 4 bases to trimming and J lost 8 bases; unmatched junction nucleotides: 6. The CDR3 region has the DNA TGTGCCAGCAGCTCCTGGACAGGGGGCGACGGCTACACCTTC. Amino acids: CASSSWTGGDGYTF.

The V call is TRBV2, the J call TRBJ2-2, with D possibly TRBD2 on 6 matching bases. The CDR3 is 15 amino acids. The V end was cut by 7 bases, the J end by 1 base, with 13 bases between. In germline, CDR1 is SNHLY, CDR2 FYNNEI. The CDR3 loop is CASITSGRNTGELFF. CDR3 in DNA: TGTGCCAGCATCACAAGCGGGCGGAACACCGGGGAGCTGTTTTTT.

The chain combines TRBV18 with TRBJ2-7; TRBD2 might be the D (6 bases). Trimming stripped 3 bases from V and 5 bases from J, with 11 bases between. CDR1 is KGHSH and CDR2 is LQKENI in the germline V gene. CDR3 length equals 13 residues. Here the CDR3 DNA reads TGTGCCAGCTCACCGGGAGGACCAAACGAGCAGTACTTC. This codes for CASSPGGPNEQYF.